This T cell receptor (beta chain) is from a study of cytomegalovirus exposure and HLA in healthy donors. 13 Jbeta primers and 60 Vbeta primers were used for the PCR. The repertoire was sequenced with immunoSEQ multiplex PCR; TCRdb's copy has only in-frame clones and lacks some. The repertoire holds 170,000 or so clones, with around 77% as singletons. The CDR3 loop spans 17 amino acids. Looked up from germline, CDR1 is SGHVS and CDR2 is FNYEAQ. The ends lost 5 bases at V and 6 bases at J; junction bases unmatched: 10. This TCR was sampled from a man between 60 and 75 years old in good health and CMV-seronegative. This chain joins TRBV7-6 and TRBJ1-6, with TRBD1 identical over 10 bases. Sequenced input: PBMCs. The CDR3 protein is CASSAKTGGSSNSPLHF. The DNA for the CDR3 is TGTGCCAGCAGCGCCAAGACAGGGGGCTCCAGTAATTCACCCCTCCACTTT.